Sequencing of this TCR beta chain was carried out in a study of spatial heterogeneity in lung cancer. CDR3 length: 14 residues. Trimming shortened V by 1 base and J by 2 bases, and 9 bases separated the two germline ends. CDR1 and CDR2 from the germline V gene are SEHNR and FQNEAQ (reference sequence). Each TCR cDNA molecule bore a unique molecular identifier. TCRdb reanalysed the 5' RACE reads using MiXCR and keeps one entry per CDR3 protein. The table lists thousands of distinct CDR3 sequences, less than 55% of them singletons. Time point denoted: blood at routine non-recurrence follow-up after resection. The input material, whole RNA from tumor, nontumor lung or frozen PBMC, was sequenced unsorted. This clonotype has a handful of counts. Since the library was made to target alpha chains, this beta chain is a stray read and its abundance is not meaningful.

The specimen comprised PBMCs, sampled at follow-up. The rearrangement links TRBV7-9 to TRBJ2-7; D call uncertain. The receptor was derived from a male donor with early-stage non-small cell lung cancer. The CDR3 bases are TGTGCCAGCAGCTTAGAACCACTTGCCTACGAGCAGTACTTC. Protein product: CASSLEPLAYEQYF.